Listed below are T cell receptor beta chains from one sample, sequenced in a study of blood T cell repertoires in COVID-19. Clones were read by immunoSEQ multiplex PCR, and TCRdb kept only the in-frame ones, dropping some. The sample has hundreds of thousands of clones, less than 85% seen once; the top ten hold approximately 18%. Sequencing was carried out using PBMCs or T cells enriched from blood (not recorded which). The receptors originated from a middle-aged man who had recovered from COVID-19. The CDR3 runs from the conserved cysteine through the conserved F or W. The order of the fields is V gene, clone size, D gene, J gene, CDR3 DNA, CDR3 protein. D genes are given only for firm matches. Clone size, where shown, is once, few, many, or a class for clones that have expanded.

TRBV3-1/TRBV3-2	.	TRBD2	TRBJ2-7	TGTGCCAGCAGCCACGAACGACTAGCGGGAGCCTACGAGCAGTACTTC	CASSHERLAGAYEQYF
TRBV4-3	.	TRBD2	TRBJ2-1	TGCGCCAGCAGCCAAGAGGGGGGACTAGCGGACTACAATGAGCAGTTCTTC	CASSQEGGLADYNEQFF
TRBV19	.	.	TRBJ2-1	TGTGCCAGTAGTAGAATGGCAGCGACGCGGACAATTGAGCAGTTCTTC	CASSRMAATRTIEQFF
TRBV7-3	.	TRBD2	TRBJ2-5	TGTGCCAGCAGCTTAACGGGTGCTAGCGGGAGTGAGACCCAGTACTTC	CASSLTGASGSETQYF
TRBV28	once	.	TRBJ1-5	TGTGCCAGCAGTCGGGCAGGGAAGAAATATAGCAATCAGCCCCAGCATTTT	CASSRAGKKYSNQPQHF
TRBV28	.	TRBD1	TRBJ1-1	TGTGCCAGCAGTTTATTGGCAGGGGGTCGGGACACTGAAGCTTTCTTT	CASSLLAGGRDTEAFF
TRBV19	.	TRBD2	TRBJ2-2	TGTGCCAGTAGAAGACGCAGCGGGAGGAACACCGGGGAGCTGTTTTTT	CASRRRSGRNTGELFF
TRBV7-2	.	TRBD2	TRBJ2-7	TGTGCCAGCAGCTTCCTAGCGGGAGGGGGGGAGCAGTACTTC	CASSFLAGGGEQYF
TRBV29-1	once	.	TRBJ2-1	TGCAGCGTCCGGGATTTCTACAATGAGCAGTTCTTC	CSVRDFYNEQFF
TRBV19	.	TRBD1	TRBJ2-2	TGTGCCAGTAGTATAACAGGGGGCGGATTCGGGGAGCTGTTTTTT	CASSITGGGFGELFF
TRBV12-3/TRBV12-4	.	.	TRBJ2-2	TGTGCCAGCAGTTACAGGGAAACCGGGGAGCTGTTTTTT	CASSYRETGELFF
TRBV19	many	TRBD1	TRBJ1-4	TGTGCCAGCACCCCACCGGGGACAGATAATGAAAAACTGTTTTTT	CASTPPGTDNEKLFF
TRBV27	.	TRBD1	TRBJ1-1	TGTGCCAGCAGTTGGCAGGGGGCTAACACTGAAGCTTTCTTT	CASSWQGANTEAFF
TRBV12-3/TRBV12-4	.	.	TRBJ2-7	TGTGCCAGCAGCCTAACCCCGACGGGATACCAGTACTTC	CASSLTPTGYQYF
TRBV6-1	many	TRBD2	TRBJ2-3	TGTGCCAGCAGTGAGGGACTAGCGGGAGCAGATACGCAGTATTTT	CASSEGLAGADTQYF
TRBV3-1/TRBV3-2	.	TRBD2	TRBJ2-7	TGTGCCAGCAGCCAAGGCGCGGGAGGGACGTACGAGCAGTACTTC	CASSQGAGGTYEQYF
TRBV5-6	.	.	TRBJ2-7	TGTGCCAGCAGCTTCGACAGTAACTACGAGCAGTACTTC	CASSFDSNYEQYF
TRBV18	.	.	TRBJ1-4	TGTGCCAGCTCAACTCAACAGGGTTTTAATGAAAAACTGTTTTTT	CASSTQQGFNEKLFF
TRBV6-6	.	.	TRBJ2-3	TGTGCCAGCAGTTACCCCCGTTATAGCACAGATACGCAGTATTTT	CASSYPRYSTDTQYF
TRBV15	.	.	TRBJ1-1	TGTGCCACCCGAGGGCGGGGGCCCATTAAACCTTTCTTT	CATRGRGPIKPFF
TRBV7-3	.	TRBD2	TRBJ2-5	TGTGCCAGCAGCTTACTAGGACTAGCGGGAGAGACCCAGTACTTC	CASSLLGLAGETQYF
TRBV13	.	TRBD1	TRBJ2-1	TGTGCCAGCAGCCCGGACAGGCGCAATCATCTATACTACAATGAGCAGTTCTTC	CASSPDRRNHLYYNEQFF
TRBV9	once	TRBD2	TRBJ2-7	TGTGCCAGCAGCCAAGCGGGAAATAACTACGAGCAGTACTTC	CASSQAGNNYEQYF
TRBV9	once	.	TRBJ1-3	TGTGCCAGCAGCGAGGGGGGGCTTGGAAACACCATATATTTT	CASSEGGLGNTIYF
TRBV6-5	.	.	TRBJ1-1	TGTGCCAGCAGTTGGGCAGGGGATTGGAACACTGAAGCTTTCTTT	CASSWAGDWNTEAFF
TRBV6-5	.	.	TRBJ2-5	TGTGCCAGCAGTTACTCCGGGAGAGAGACCCAGTACTTC	CASSYSGRETQYF
TRBV3-1/TRBV3-2	few	.	TRBJ2-1	TGTGCCAGCAGCCCAGGGGGACTAGTTACCTTAAATGAGCAGTTCTTC	CASSPGGLVTLNEQFF
TRBV2	once	.	TRBJ1-5	TGTGCCAGCAGTCCCAGGGTTGATCAGCCCCAGCATTTT	CASSPRVDQPQHF